The 15 T cell receptor beta chains below come from one sample, sequenced in a study of T cells in Graves' hyperthyroidism and ophthalmopathy. The TCR beta CDR3 regions underwent amplification using RNA transcripts as the source. A set of HTBI primers served as the primers for a first-round RT-PCR of the TCR CDR3. TCRdb reprocessed the multiplex PCR reads with MiXCR, giving one entry per CDR3 protein. The sample holds about 400,000 distinct CDR3 sequences, more than 14% seen once. The source material was blood. The receptors shown here come from a woman in her 30s with Graves' ophthalmopathy.

This clonotype was found many times. This chain joins TRBV30 and TRBJ2-4; no firm D call. The CDR3 runs 13 residues. Trimming stripped 0 bases from V and 1 base from J, with 4 bases between. Germline CDR1 reads GTSNPN; CDR2 reads SVGIG (reference sequence). In DNA form, the CDR3 reads TGTGCCTGGAGTGTCGAGGCCAAAAACATTCAGTACTTC. Protein sequence: CAWSVEAKNIQYF.

This clonotype was observed a handful of times. The chain joins TRBV6-1 to TRBJ1-4, with 7 bases that match TRBD1. Germline trimming cut 2 bases from V and 7 bases from J; bases unmatched to any gene: 4. The CDR3 loop spans 14 amino acids. CDR1 is MNHNS, CDR2 SASEGT, per germline. The CDR3 loop is CASSEQGGFEKLFF. For the CDR3, the DNA is TGTGCCAGCAGTGAACAGGGGGGCTTTGAAAAACTGTTTTTT.

The chain is built from TRBV4-1 and TRBJ1-2, with D unclear. Germline lookup yields CDR1 MGHRA and CDR2 YSYEKL. The CDR3 is made up of 13 amino acids. V lost 8 bases, J lost 8 bases, and 18 bases lay in between. The CDR3 is CASSQEIMRGYTF. CDR3 bases: TGCGCCAGCTCCCAGGAAATCATGCGGGGCTACACCTTC.

This clonotype has a handful of counts. The chain links TRBV24-1 to TRBJ1-2; 8 nucleotides match TRBD1. The CDR3 spans 14 residues. Germline V gene sequence: CDR1 KGHDR, CDR2 SFDVKD. V shed 2 bases, J shed 2 bases, and the junction held 0 bases outside the gene matches. This chain's CDR3 is CATSDWTGNYGYTF. As DNA, the CDR3 is TGTGCCACCAGTGATTGGACAGGGAACTATGGCTACACCTTC.

Many counts were recorded for this clonotype. The chain has TRBV7-2 and TRBJ2-3; possible D gene TRBD2, 6 bases. This CDR3 contains 16 residues. The germline CDR1 and CDR2 sequences are SGHTA and FQGNSA. The V gene lost 5 bases and the J gene lost 0 bases, with 15 bases spanning the gap. This CDR3 is CASSTGLRGSTDTQYF. The CDR3, as DNA: TGTGCCAGCAGCACCGGTCTCCGGGGGAGCACAGATACGCAGTATTTT.

Only a few counts were recorded for this clonotype. This chain links TRBV11-3 with TRBJ2-1, with 8 bases identical to TRBD1. The germline V gene encodes CDR1 SGHNT and CDR2 YENEEA. The CDR3 totals 12 residues. V trimming: 7 bases; J trimming: 8 bases; junction bases outside the gene matches: 4. The CDR3 loop reads CASNQGADEQFF. Written as DNA, the CDR3 is TGTGCCAGCAACCAGGGGGCGGATGAGCAGTTCTTC.

This chain links TRBV2 with TRBJ1-2, with D unresolved. Germline values: CDR1 SNHLY, CDR2 FYNNEI. This CDR3 region has 14 residues. V was pared by 2 bases and J by 7 bases, with 14 bases between. CDR3 sequence (DNA): TGTGCCAGCAGTGAAAGGCGGGGAGGTTTTGGCTACACCTTC. Its translation: CASSERRGGFGYTF. Combining the CDR3 with reference TRBV2 and TRBJ1-2 gives the whole variable domain EPEVTQTPSHQVTQMGQEVILRCVPISNHLYFYWYRQILGQKVEFLVSFYNNEISEKSEIFDDQFSVERPDGSNFTLKIRSTKLEDSAMYFCASSERRGGFGYTFGSGTRLTVV.

This clonotype was seen repeatedly, ten times or more. The chain's CDR3 is CSATGQTTGELFF. In DNA, the CDR3 is TGCAGTGCGACGGGACAGACCACCGGGGAGCTGTTTTTT. This chain uses TRBV20-1 with TRBJ2-2; 7 bases match TRBD1. After removal of 6 bases from V and 4 bases from J, the junction contained 5 bases not matched to a gene. This CDR3 is built from 13 residues. The germline gives CDR1 DFQATT, CDR2 SNEGSKA (reference sequence).

A few counts support this clonotype. The chain has TRBV9 and TRBJ2-7; TRBD1 matches at 9 bases. J gave up 0 bases and V 2 bases, and 6 bases lay outside the gene matches. Germline CDR1 SGDLS, CDR2 YYNGEE. The CDR3 has 16 residues. The chain's CDR3 is CASSVRGTGSSYEQYF. The DNA of the CDR3 is TGTGCCAGCAGCGTCCGGGGGACAGGGTCCTCCTACGAGCAGTACTTC.

The chain combines TRBV11-1 with TRBJ2-1; a weak D match, TRBD2 (7 bases). This CDR3 has 14 amino acids. Trimming shortened V by 5 bases and J by 8 bases, and 16 bases separated the two germline ends. Germline V gives CDR1 SGHAT, CDR2 FQDESV (reference sequence). In DNA form, the CDR3 reads TGTGCCAGCAGCGAGGGGGGGGGCCTCGATGAGCAGTTCTTC. Translating gives CASSEGGGLDEQFF. The complete variable domain, with remaining parts taken from reference TRBV11-1 and TRBJ2-1, reads EAEVAQSPRYKITEKSQAVAFWCDPISGHATLYWYRQILGQGPELLVQFQDESVVDDSQLPKDRFSAERLKGVDSTLKIQPAELGDSAMYLCASSEGGGLDEQFFGPGTRLTVL.

This clonotype was detected only a few times. For the CDR3, the DNA is TGTGCCAGCAGTTCGGCAAACAATCAGCCCCAGCATTTT. It encodes CASSSANNQPQHF. V usage is TRBV6-1 and J usage is TRBJ1-5; D is ambiguous. The V and J ends lost 5 bases and 3 bases respectively, with 8 bases between them. This CDR3 has 13 amino acids. Germline CDR1 and CDR2: MNHNS and SASEGT.

This clonotype showed up just a few times. CDR3 nucleotides: TGTGCCAGCAGCCAAGAAACCCCGACAGAGGGGGAAAAACTGTTTTTT. Amino acid sequence: CASSQETPTEGEKLFF. The chain links TRBV14 to TRBJ1-4, with D perhaps TRBD1 (5 bases). The V end was cut by 0 bases, the J end by 8 bases, with 16 bases between. Per the germline V gene, CDR1 is SGHDN and CDR2 is FVKESK. The CDR3 totals 16 residues.

This chain connects TRBV2 to TRBJ2-7; no definite D call. V lost 6 bases and J lost 0, with 6 bases in between. Germline V gives CDR1 SNHLY, CDR2 FYNNEI. This CDR3 contains 12 residues. The CDR3 reads CASSGYSYEQYF. CDR3 coding DNA: TGTGCCAGCAGCGGGTACTCCTACGAGCAGTACTTC.

The chain is built from TRBV20-1 and TRBJ2-1, with 13 bases aligning to TRBD2. The CDR3 length is 17 residues. V gave up 6 bases and J gave up 2 bases; unmatched junction bases: 10. Germline CDR1 DFQATT, CDR2 SNEGSKA (reference sequence). This chain's CDR3 is CSATLLGLAGAYNEQFF. CDR3 bases: TGCAGTGCGACACTGCTCGGACTAGCGGGGGCCTACAATGAGCAGTTCTTC.

This clonotype was recorded a few times. This CDR3 reads CASSKGLLGEQFF. DNA for the CDR3: TGTGCCAGCAGCAAGGGACTCCTAGGGGAGCAGTTCTTC. The chain couples TRBV7-3 to TRBJ2-1; tentatively, D is TRBD2 (6 bases). Germline CDR1 reads SGHTA; CDR2 reads FQGTGA. The CDR3 consists of 13 residues. With 5 bases removed from V and 10 bases from J, the gap between germline ends came to 15 bases.